The TCR beta chain described here comes from a study of T cell responses to AZD1222 COVID-19 vaccine. Only in-frame clones appear in the TCRdb table, and some are missing; sequencing was by immunoSEQ multiplex PCR. This repertoire shows 90,000 to 120,000 clones, 75% to 95% found once; its top ten account for 5% to 8%. Study observations and caveats: The study reported that nearly half of spike-specific TCRs target unmutated variant regions. Clonal diversity may have been underestimated in mostly white British donors. Regions 160-218 and 743-854 dominated among vaccine-associated CD4 TCRs spanning spike.

Germline-derived CDR1 and CDR2 are MGHRA and YSYEKL. V lost 2 bases to trimming and J lost 2 bases; unmatched junction nucleotides: 3. This CDR3 is built from 16 residues. Of note for this clone: Its antigen is not identified.

This TCR derives from an adult who received the AZD1222 COVID-19 vaccine. The chain links TRBV4-1 to TRBJ2-5, with TRBD2 matching over 12 bases. The sequencing here drew on peripheral blood, taken 28 days after the second AZD1222 dose. This chain's CDR3 is CASSQFLAGGQETQYF. The CDR3 DNA sequence: TGCGCCAGCAGCCAATTTCTAGCGGGAGGGCAAGAGACCCAGTACTTC.